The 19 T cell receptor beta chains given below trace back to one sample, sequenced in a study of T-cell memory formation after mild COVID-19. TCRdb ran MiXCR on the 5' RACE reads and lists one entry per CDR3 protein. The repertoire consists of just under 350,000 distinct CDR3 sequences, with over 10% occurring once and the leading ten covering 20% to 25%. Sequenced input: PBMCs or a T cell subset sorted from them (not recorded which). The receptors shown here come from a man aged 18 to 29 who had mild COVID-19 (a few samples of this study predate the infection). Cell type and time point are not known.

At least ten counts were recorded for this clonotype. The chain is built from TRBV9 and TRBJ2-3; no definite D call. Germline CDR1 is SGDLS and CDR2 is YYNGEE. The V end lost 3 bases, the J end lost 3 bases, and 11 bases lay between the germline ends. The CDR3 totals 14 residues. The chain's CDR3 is CASSALLGTDTQYF. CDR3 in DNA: TGTGCCAGCAGCGCCCTACTTGGGACAGATACGCAGTATTTT.

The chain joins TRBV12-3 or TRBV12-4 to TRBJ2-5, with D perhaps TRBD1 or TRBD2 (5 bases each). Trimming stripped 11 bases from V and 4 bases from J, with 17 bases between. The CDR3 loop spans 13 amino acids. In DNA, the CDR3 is TGTGCCCCCATGGGGGTTAATGGAGAGACCCAGTACTTC. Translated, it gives CAPMGVNGETQYF.

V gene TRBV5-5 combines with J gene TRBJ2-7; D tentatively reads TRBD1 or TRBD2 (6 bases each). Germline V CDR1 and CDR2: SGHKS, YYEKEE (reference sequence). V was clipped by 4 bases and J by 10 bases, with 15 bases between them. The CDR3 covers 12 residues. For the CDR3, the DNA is TGTGCCAGCAGCCCGGTGGGGGGACACCAGTACTTC. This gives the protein CASSPVGGHQYF.

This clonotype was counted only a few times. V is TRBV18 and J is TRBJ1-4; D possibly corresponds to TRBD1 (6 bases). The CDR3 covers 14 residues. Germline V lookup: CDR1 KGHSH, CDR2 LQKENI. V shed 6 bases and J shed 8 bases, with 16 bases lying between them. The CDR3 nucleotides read TGTGCCAGCTCCCAATCAGGGACAAGAGAAAAACTGTTTTTT. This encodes CASSQSGTREKLFF.

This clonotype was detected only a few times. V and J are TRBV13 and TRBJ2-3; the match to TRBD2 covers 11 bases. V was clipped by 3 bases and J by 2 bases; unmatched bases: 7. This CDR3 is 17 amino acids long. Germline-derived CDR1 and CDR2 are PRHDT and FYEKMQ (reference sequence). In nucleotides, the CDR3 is TGTGCCAGCAGCTTGAGATTAGCGGGGGGGCCCACAGATACGCAGTATTTT. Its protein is CASSLRLAGGPTDTQYF.

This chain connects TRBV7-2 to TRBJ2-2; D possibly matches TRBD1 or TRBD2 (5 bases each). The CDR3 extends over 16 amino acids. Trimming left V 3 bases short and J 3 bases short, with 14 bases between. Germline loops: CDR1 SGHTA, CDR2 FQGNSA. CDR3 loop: CASSLGRAQDTGELFF. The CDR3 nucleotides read TGTGCCAGCAGCTTGGGGCGGGCACAGGACACCGGGGAGCTGTTTTTT.

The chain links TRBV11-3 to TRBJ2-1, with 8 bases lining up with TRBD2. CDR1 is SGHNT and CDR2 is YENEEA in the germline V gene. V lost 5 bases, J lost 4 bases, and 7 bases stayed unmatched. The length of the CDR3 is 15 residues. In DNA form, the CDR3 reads TGTGCCAGCAGCCGGGGGGGGACACTATACAATGAGCAGTTCTTC. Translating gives CASSRGGTLYNEQFF.

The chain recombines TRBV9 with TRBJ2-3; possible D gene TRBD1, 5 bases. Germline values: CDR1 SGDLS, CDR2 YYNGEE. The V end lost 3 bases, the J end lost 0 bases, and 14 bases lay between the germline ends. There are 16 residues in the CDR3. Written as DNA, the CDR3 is TGTGCCAGCAGCGCCACCAGACAGATAAGCACAGATACGCAGTATTTT. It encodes CASSATRQISTDTQYF.

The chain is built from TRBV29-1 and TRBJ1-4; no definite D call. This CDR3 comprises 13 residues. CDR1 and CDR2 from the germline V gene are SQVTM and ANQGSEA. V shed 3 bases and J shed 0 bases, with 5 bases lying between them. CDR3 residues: CSVEWATNEKLFF. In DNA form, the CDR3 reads TGCAGCGTTGAGTGGGCAACTAATGAAAAACTGTTTTTT.

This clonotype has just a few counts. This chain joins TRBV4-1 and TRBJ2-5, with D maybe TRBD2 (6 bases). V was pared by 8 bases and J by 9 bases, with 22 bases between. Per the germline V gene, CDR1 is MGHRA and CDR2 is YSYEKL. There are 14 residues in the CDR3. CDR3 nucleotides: TGCGCCAGCTCCCCCGCGGGCGGGGTGTCTTCCCAGTACTTC. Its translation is CASSPAGGVSSQYF.

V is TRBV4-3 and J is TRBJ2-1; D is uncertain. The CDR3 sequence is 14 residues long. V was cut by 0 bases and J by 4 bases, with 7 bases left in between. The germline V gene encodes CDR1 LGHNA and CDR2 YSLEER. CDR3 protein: CASSQERTYNEQFF. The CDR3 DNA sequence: TGCGCCAGCAGCCAAGAACGAACTTACAATGAGCAGTTCTTC.

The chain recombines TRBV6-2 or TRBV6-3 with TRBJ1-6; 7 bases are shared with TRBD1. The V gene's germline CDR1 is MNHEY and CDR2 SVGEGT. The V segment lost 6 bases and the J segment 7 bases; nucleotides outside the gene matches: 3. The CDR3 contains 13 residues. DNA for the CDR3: TGTGCCAGCAGGATGGGACAGAATTCACCCCTCCACTTT. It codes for CASRMGQNSPLHF.

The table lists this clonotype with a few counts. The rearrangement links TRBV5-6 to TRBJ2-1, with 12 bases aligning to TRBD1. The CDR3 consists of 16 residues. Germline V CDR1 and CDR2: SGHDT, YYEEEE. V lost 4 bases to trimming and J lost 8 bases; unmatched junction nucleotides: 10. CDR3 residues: CASSGGRDRGRDEQFF. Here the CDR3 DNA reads TGTGCCAGCAGCGGGGGGCGGGACAGGGGGCGTGATGAGCAGTTCTTC.

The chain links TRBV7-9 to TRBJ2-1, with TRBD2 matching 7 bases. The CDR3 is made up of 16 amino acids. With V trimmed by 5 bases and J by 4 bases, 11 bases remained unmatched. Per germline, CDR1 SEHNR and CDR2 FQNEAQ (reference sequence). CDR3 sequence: CASSPLRSGEYNEQFF. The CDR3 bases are TGTGCCAGCAGCCCCCTTAGGAGCGGGGAGTACAATGAGCAGTTCTTC.

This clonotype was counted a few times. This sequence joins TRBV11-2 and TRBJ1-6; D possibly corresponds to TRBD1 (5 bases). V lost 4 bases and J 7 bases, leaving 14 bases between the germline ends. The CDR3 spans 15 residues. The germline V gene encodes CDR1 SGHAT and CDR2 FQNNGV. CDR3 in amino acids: CASSSLQGLNSPLHF. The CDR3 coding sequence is TGTGCCAGCAGCTCACTTCAGGGCCTAAATTCACCCCTCCACTTT. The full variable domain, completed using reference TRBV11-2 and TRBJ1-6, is EAGVAQSPRYKIIEKRQSVAFWCNPISGHATLYWYQQILGQGPKLLIQFQNNGVVDDSQLPKDRFSAERLKGVDSTLKIQPAKLEDSAVYLCASSSLQGLNSPLHFGNGTRLTVT.

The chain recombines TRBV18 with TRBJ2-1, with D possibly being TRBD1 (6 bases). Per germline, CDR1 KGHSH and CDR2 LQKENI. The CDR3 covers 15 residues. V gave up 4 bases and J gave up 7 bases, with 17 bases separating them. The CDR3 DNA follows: TGTGCCAGCTCACGAGGACAGATCCCTCAAAATGAGCAGTTCTTC. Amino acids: CASSRGQIPQNEQFF. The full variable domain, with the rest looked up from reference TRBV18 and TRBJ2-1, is NAGVMQNPRHLVRRRGQEARLRCSPMKGHSHVYWYRQLPEEGLKFMVYLQKENIIDESGMPKERFSAEFPKEGPSILRIQQVVRGDSAAYFCASSRGQIPQNEQFFGPGTRLTVL.

The CDR3 here is CASSNQGSYEQYV. CDR3 DNA sequence: TGTGCCAGCTCAAACCAGGGGTCCTACGAGCAGTACGTC. The V call is TRBV18, the J call TRBJ2-7; D perhaps matches TRBD1 (6 bases). Trimming stripped 5 bases from V and 1 base from J, with 9 bases between. CDR1 is KGHSH, CDR2 LQKENI, per germline. There are 13 residues in the CDR3.

CDR3 region: CASSPPGSYEQYV. DNA of the CDR3: TGTGCCAGCAGCCCCCCGGGTTCCTACGAGCAGTACGTC. The chain employs TRBV6-5 and TRBJ2-7, with D hard to call. This CDR3 has 13 residues. V was cut by 6 bases and J by 1 base, with 10 bases left in between. Germline V gives CDR1 MNHEY, CDR2 SVGAGI.

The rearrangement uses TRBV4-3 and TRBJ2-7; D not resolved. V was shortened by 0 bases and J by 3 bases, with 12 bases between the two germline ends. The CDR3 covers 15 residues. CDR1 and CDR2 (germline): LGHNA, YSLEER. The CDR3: CASSQEAEVHYEQYF. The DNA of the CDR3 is TGCGCCAGCAGCCAAGAGGCCGAGGTCCACTACGAGCAGTACTTC.